This T cell receptor beta chain was recovered during a study of tumor and adjacent non-tumor tissue in lung cancer. Study outcomes and limitations: Higher tumor TCR diversity was associated with shorter survival. Top 100 clones took a larger repertoire share in normal lung.

About this clonotype itself: Its antigen is unidentified. Given a much more abundant clone one base away, this may be a read error.

Germline CDR1 and CDR2: DFQATT and SNEGSKA (reference sequence). The CDR3 covers 17 residues. J gave up 8 bases and V 6 bases, and 18 bases lay outside the gene matches. Three rounds of nested PCR, following a modified ARM-PCR protocol, produced the TCRbeta library. Each CDR3 protein gets one entry after TCRdb re-called the multiplex PCR reads with MiXCR. The sample consists of approximately 140,000 distinct CDR3 sequences, around 65% of them appearing once. The template was RNA from unsorted bulk tissue. This chain links TRBV20-1 with TRBJ2-1, with 11 bases matching TRBD2. The TCR was taken from a man aged 55 to 69 with small cell lung cancer. What was sequenced was lung tumor tissue. This chain's CDR3 is CSAIRRGTTSGRDEQFF. The CDR3 DNA reads TGCAGTGCCATAAGACGGGGGACCACTAGCGGGAGAGATGAGCAGTTCTTC.